What follows is one TCR beta chain and its context. The sample originates from a study of blood T cell repertoires in COVID-19. Study summary: COVID-19 samples from acute and convalescent phases originated in the United States, Italy and Spain. Sample material is recorded as cDNA or gDNA derived from T cells, B-cell-depleted T cells, or PBMCs.

Produced via immunoSEQ multiplex PCR; TCRdb's table is partial and in-frame only. Counted here are roughly 200,000 clones, roughly four fifths occurring once; the ten biggest clones make up around 4%. Trimming stripped 0 bases from V and 6 bases from J, with 11 bases between. This CDR3 has 15 amino acids. The germline CDR1 and CDR2 sequences are LNHNV and YYDKDF (reference sequence). Specimen: peripheral blood. The sequence came from a man in his forties or fifties with active or convalescent COVID-19. The chain joins TRBV15 to TRBJ1-4; D may be TRBD1 (6 bases). The DNA of the CDR3 is TGTGCCACCAGCAGAGATCAGGGGCCGGATGAAAAACTGTTTTTT. Translating gives CATSRDQGPDEKLFF.